This TCR beta chain was profiled in a study of cytomegalovirus exposure and HLA in healthy donors. To note about this clone: What it binds is unknown.

The J segment lost 4 bases and the V segment lost 5 bases, leaving 5 bases of the junction unmatched. Germline V lookup: CDR1 SGHTA, CDR2 FQGTGA. The CDR3 has 15 amino acids. Amplification used 60 Vbeta primers and 13 Jbeta primers. Assay used: immunoSEQ multiplex PCR; TCRdb lists only in-frame clones, some missing. This sample contains 150,000 to 200,000 clones. Overall study results and limits: Analyzed later, association rates of TCRs varied across HLA loci, with DRB1 most and HLA-C fewest.

The TCR was taken from a young woman in good health and CMV-seropositive. Sequences were obtained from PBMCs. This chain joins TRBV7-3 and TRBJ2-2; 9 positions match TRBD1. The CDR3 DNA sequence: TGTGCCAGCAGCCCCGGGACAGGGTTCACCGGGGAGCTGTTTTTT. Residues: CASSPGTGFTGELFF.